This T cell receptor (beta chain) emerged from a study of human T cells and chemical hapten exposure. This clonotype was seen a handful of times. CDR1 and CDR2 (germline): KGHSH, LQKENI. Trimming took 3 bases from V and 0 from J; bases not matched to a gene: 5. The CDR3 consists of 15 residues. A single record per CDR3 protein comes from TCRdb applying MiXCR to the RACE reads. The sample holds 190,000 or so distinct CDR3 sequences, about 25% seen once. Time point of the sample: patch test 3, about 24 weeks after DPC sensitization. Treatment reported: therapeutic diphenylcyclopropenone sensitization with weekly scalp DPC.

This TCR was sampled from a woman in her 40s with alopecia areata. Some clones in this sample may be carry-over from other donors' samples. This material consisted of whole blood, taken in connection with sensitization to the hapten diphenylcyclopropenone (DPC). The chain recombines TRBV18 with TRBJ2-7, with 7 bases fitting TRBD1. CDR3 in DNA: TGTGCCAGCTCACCTGGACAGGCACCCTCCTACGAGCAGTACTTC. This sequence encodes CASSPGQAPSYEQYF.